This TCR beta chain was recorded in a study of T cell changes during pregnancy in multiple sclerosis. Losses at the gene ends were 6 bases for V and 1 base for J; bases not matched to a gene: 5. The V gene's germline CDR1 is SGHTA and CDR2 FQGTGA. The CDR3 sequence is 15 residues long. Data came from immunoSEQ multiplex PCR; TCRdb stores just in-frame clones and leaves some out. The sample lists about 70,000 clones; 92% were seen once. This sequence originates from a female donor in good health, enrolled as a control in a pregnancy study. Sequences were derived from CD8+ T cells from peripheral blood mononuclear cells, sampled in the third trimester of pregnancy. The chain has TRBV7-3 and TRBJ1-5; 8 bases line up with TRBD1. The CDR3 sequence: CASRPGQGSNQPQHF. The CDR3 DNA reads TGTGCCAGCAGGCCCGGACAGGGAAGCAATCAGCCCCAGCATTTT.